One sample yielded the 25 T cell receptor beta chains listed below, sequenced in a study of shared clonotypes between healthy human individuals. TCRdb's copy holds only in-frame clones and misses some; the assay was immunoSEQ multiplex PCR. Here the sample spans some 1 million clones, approximately 68% being singletons. The sequenced sample was memory CD4+ T cells sorted from blood. Subset noted: CD45RA-negative fraction. These receptors were collected from a man aged 18 to 29 in good health.

There are many counts of this clone. The same CDR3 can be traced to other DNA sequences in this sample. This chain joins TRBV6-1 and TRBJ2-7, with 7 bases fitting TRBD1. Per the germline V gene, CDR1 is MNHNS and CDR2 is SASEGT. The V and J ends lost 0 bases and 2 bases, in that order; junction bases with no gene match: 1. The CDR3 loop spans 14 amino acids. The CDR3 DNA is TGTGCCAGCAGTGAAGCAGGGGGCCCCTACGAGCAGTACTTC. Its translation: CASSEAGGPYEQYF.

This clone came up once. The chain links TRBV15 to TRBJ2-3; possibly TRBD2 for D (6 bases). Germline V gene data show CDR1 as LNHNV and CDR2 as YYDKDF (reference sequence). The CDR3 runs 16 residues. The V end was cut by 0 bases, the J end by 0 bases, with 10 bases between. In nucleotides, the CDR3 is TGTGCCACCAGCAGAGACGGGGCGGGGAGCACAGATACGCAGTATTTT. Translating it yields CATSRDGAGSTDTQYF.

The chain joins TRBV11-3 to TRBJ2-7; D remains ambiguous. This CDR3 spans 13 amino acids. CDR1 and CDR2 from the germline V gene are SGHNT and YENEEA. V was clipped by 5 bases and J by 3 bases, with 11 bases between them. The DNA of the CDR3 is TGTGCCAGCAGCGAGATGCAAGGCTACGAGCAGTACTTC. This translates into CASSEMQGYEQYF.

The chain links TRBV7-2 to TRBJ2-5; D ambiguous. The V and J ends lost 5 bases and 1 base respectively, with 17 bases between them. This CDR3 region has 16 residues. CDR1 is SGHTA and CDR2 is FQGNSA in the germline V gene. The CDR3 loop is CASSPPLQGRQETQYF. CDR3 coding DNA: TGTGCCAGCAGCCCACCCCTTCAAGGGCGCCAAGAGACCCAGTACTTC.

This clone has more than one count but fewer than ten. The genes are TRBV18 and TRBJ2-7, with D possibly TRBD2 on 6 matching bases. CDR1 is KGHSH, CDR2 LQKENI, per germline. The CDR3 contains 14 residues. V was shortened by 4 bases and J by 2 bases, with 12 bases between the two germline ends. The CDR3, as DNA: TGTGCCAGCTCACGGGGGACTGCCACCTACGAGCAGTACTTC. Protein: CASSRGTATYEQYF.

V gene TRBV18 combines with J gene TRBJ2-1; D may correspond to TRBD1 or TRBD2 (5 bases each). V was pared by 3 bases and J by 8 bases, with 17 bases between. This CDR3 is 15 amino acids long. Germline-derived CDR1 and CDR2 are KGHSH and LQKENI. DNA of the CDR3: TGTGCCAGCTCACCTCCGGGACGGCCTTTGGATGAGCAGTTCTTC. This encodes CASSPPGRPLDEQFF.

This clone was recorded a few times. V gene TRBV9 combines with J gene TRBJ2-1, with 8 bases that match TRBD2. Germline V CDR1 and CDR2: SGDLS, YYNGEE. The CDR3 totals 15 residues. The V segment lost 4 bases and the J segment 8 bases; nucleotides outside the gene matches: 11. CDR3 region: CASSPRRGGFDEQFF. The CDR3 nucleotides are TGTGCCAGCAGCCCCCGACGGGGGGGCTTCGATGAGCAGTTCTTC.

As DNA, the CDR3 is TGTGCCAGCAGCGGCTACAGGGGGTCCAATTCCTATGGCTACACCTTC. This encodes CASSGYRGSNSYGYTF. This chain joins TRBV7-8 and TRBJ1-2; 8 bases match TRBD1. This CDR3 region has 16 residues. From germline, CDR1 is SGHVS and CDR2 FQNEAQ. J gave up 4 bases and V 5 bases, and 12 bases lay outside the gene matches.

The chain carries TRBV7-9 and TRBJ2-1; no reliable D call. V was clipped by 8 bases and J by 8 bases, with 10 bases between them. The CDR3 length is 11 residues. CDR1 and CDR2 from the germline V gene are SEHNR and FQNEAQ (reference sequence). The CDR3 bases are TGTGCCAGCGGATCCCCCCATGAGCAGTTCTTC. This codes for CASGSPHEQFF.

CDR3 region: CASSAQGVNNQPQHF. The CDR3 coding sequence is TGTGCCAGCAGTGCTCAGGGGGTTAACAATCAGCCCCAGCATTTT. This chain links TRBV28 with TRBJ1-5, with 7 bases lining up with TRBD1. The CDR3 loop spans 15 amino acids. V shed 5 bases and J 3 bases; nucleotides not matched to a gene: 7. The germline CDR1 and CDR2 sequences are MDHEN and SYDVKM.

This chain links TRBV6-5 with TRBJ2-7, with D perhaps TRBD2 (5 bases). Trimming shortened V by 5 bases and J by 6 bases, and 20 bases separated the two germline ends. Germline lookup yields CDR1 MNHEY and CDR2 SVGAGI. The CDR3 totals 15 residues. CDR3 DNA sequence: TGTGCCAGCAGTCCCCAAACCGGAGGAATAGGCGAGCAGTACTTC. Residues: CASSPQTGGIGEQYF.

The chain uses TRBV28 and TRBJ2-7; possibly TRBD2 for D (5 bases). V shed 7 bases and J shed 3 bases, with 13 bases lying between them. Germline CDR1 and CDR2: MDHEN and SYDVKM. The CDR3 spans 13 residues. The CDR3 DNA reads as TGTGCCAGCACCCGGACGGGGATCTACGAGCAGTACTTC. Translation gives CASTRTGIYEQYF.

This chain links TRBV10-3 with TRBJ2-5; 7 nucleotides agree with TRBD1. The CDR3 is 14 residues long. Germline trimming cut 4 bases from V and 4 bases from J; bases unmatched to any gene: 6. CDR1 and CDR2 (germline): ENHRY, SYGVKD. This CDR3 reads CAISAGQRLETQYF. The CDR3 coding sequence is TGTGCCATCAGTGCGGGACAGCGGCTAGAGACCCAGTACTTC.

V gene TRBV5-1 combines with J gene TRBJ1-4, with 7 bases matching TRBD1. CDR1 is SGHRS and CDR2 is YFSETQ in the germline V gene. J gave up 7 bases and V 4 bases, and 4 bases lay outside the gene matches. The length of the CDR3 is 13 residues. CDR3 bases: TGCGCCAGCAGCAGGGGGCGAGGTGAAAAACTGTTTTTT. It translates to CASSRGRGEKLFF.

The DNA for the CDR3 is TGCAGCCTTAGAAGGACTGATATCTACAATGAGCAGTTCTTC. Protein sequence: CSLRRTDIYNEQFF. The gene calls are TRBV29-1 and TRBJ2-1; possible D gene TRBD2, 5 bases. This CDR3 has 14 amino acids. Deletions cut 8 bases from V and 3 bases from J, with 17 bases between. Germline assignment: CDR1 SQVTM and CDR2 ANQGSEA.

This chain links TRBV7-8 with TRBJ1-1, with D uncertain. Per the germline V gene, CDR1 is SGHVS and CDR2 is FQNEAQ. This CDR3 comprises 15 residues. V shed 7 bases and J shed 1 base, with 16 bases lying between them. CDR3 protein: CASTLREGANTEAFF. CDR3 DNA: TGTGCCAGCACCCTTAGGGAGGGAGCGAACACTGAAGCTTTCTTT.

The chain employs TRBV7-9 and TRBJ2-5; D may be TRBD1 (6 bases). V lost 1 base to trimming and J lost 5 bases, with 11 bases between them. This CDR3 contains 14 residues. Germline V gives CDR1 SEHNR, CDR2 FQNEAQ (reference sequence). This CDR3 is CASSLVGARETQYF. CDR3 sequence (DNA): TGTGCCAGCAGCTTAGTGGGGGCGCGGGAGACCCAGTACTTC.

V usage is TRBV6-1 and J usage is TRBJ1-2; 7 bases are a match to TRBD1. With V trimmed by 2 bases and J by 5 bases, 8 bases remained unmatched. Germline V gives CDR1 MNHNS, CDR2 SASEGT. The CDR3 spans 15 residues. The CDR3 coding sequence is TGTGCCAGCAGTGAAAGGGCAGGGGGAGGGTATGGCTACACCTTC. It encodes CASSERAGGGYGYTF.

V and J are TRBV7-2 and TRBJ2-1; the D gene is possibly TRBD1 (6 bases). Trimming pared 1 base from V and 8 bases from J, leaving 21 bases between. CDR3 length: 17 amino acids. Germline V gene lookup returns CDR1 SGHTA and CDR2 FQGNSA. The CDR3 DNA reads TGTGCCAGCAGCTTAGAGGATGGGGGCGCCTGGGGCGATGAGCAGTTCTTC. Protein sequence: CASSLEDGGAWGDEQFF.

This clone has only one observation. The V call is TRBV7-2, the J call TRBJ2-1, with D tentatively TRBD2 (5 bases). This CDR3 contains 14 residues. CDR1 is SGHTA and CDR2 is FQGNSA in the germline V gene. Trimming took off 6 bases at V and 4 bases at J, with 13 bases between the two ends. The CDR3: CASRTGSGYNEQFF. Here the CDR3 DNA reads TGTGCCAGCAGAACCGGGTCGGGATACAATGAGCAGTTCTTC. Full variable domain (remainder filled in from reference TRBV7-2 and TRBJ2-1): GAGVSQSPSNKVTEKGKDVELRCDPISGHTALYWYRQSLGQGLEFLIYFQGNSAPDKSGLPSDRFSAERTGGSVSTLTIQRTQQEDSAVYLCASRTGSGYNEQFFGPGTRLTVL.

The chain combines TRBV5-1 with TRBJ2-5, with a possible D match to TRBD1 (5 bases). Germline V lookup: CDR1 SGHRS, CDR2 YFSETQ. Between the trimmed V and J ends, which lost 7 bases and 4 bases, there was a span of 11 bases. This CDR3 has 12 residues. CDR3 sequence (DNA): TGCGCCAGCGGACACCCCGGAGAGACCCAGTACTTC. Translating it yields CASGHPGETQYF.

The gene calls are TRBV7-2 and TRBJ1-1; D is perhaps TRBD1 (5 bases). The CDR3 contains 15 residues. The V gene lost 1 base and the J gene lost 4 bases, with 13 bases spanning the gap. Germline lookup yields CDR1 SGHTA and CDR2 FQGNSA. The CDR3 DNA follows: TGTGCCAGCAGCTTAGTTCGGGGGGTGGGCACTGAAGCTTTCTTT. This encodes CASSLVRGVGTEAFF.

The chain is built from TRBV29-1 and TRBJ2-7; D gene unclear. V lost 0 bases to trimming and J lost 4 bases, with 7 bases between them. The length of the CDR3 is 12 residues. Germline V gene sequence: CDR1 SQVTM, CDR2 ANQGSEA. CDR3 sequence reads: CSVEDRSYEQYF. CDR3 DNA sequence: TGCAGCGTTGAAGATCGTAGTTACGAGCAGTACTTC.

This sequence joins TRBV29-1 and TRBJ2-1, with TRBD2 as a possible D gene (6 bases). Trimming stripped 7 bases from V and 11 bases from J, with 21 bases between. This CDR3 is 13 amino acids long. Per germline, CDR1 SQVTM and CDR2 ANQGSEA. The CDR3 is CSAGDLAPPQQFF. DNA for the CDR3: TGCAGCGCCGGGGACTTAGCACCCCCCCAGCAGTTCTTC.

This chain uses TRBV18 with TRBJ2-5; 9 bases map to TRBD2. CDR3 length: 13 residues. Germline values: CDR1 KGHSH, CDR2 LQKENI. V gave up 8 bases and J gave up 1 base; unmatched junction bases: 2. Written as DNA, the CDR3 is TGTGCCAGCCGGACTAGCGCCCAAGAGACCCAGTACTTC. Its translation: CASRTSAQETQYF.